The 2 T cell receptor beta chains reported below all come from one sample, sequenced in a study of response to subunit inactivated influenza vaccine. A single record per CDR3 protein comes from TCRdb applying MiXCR to the RT-PCR reads. This table holds hundreds of thousands of distinct CDR3 sequences, around 10% found once. This same sample was also part of a study on T cells expressing NK-cell markers. Turning to that study: Beta-chain TCR cDNA was generated via 5'RACE template switching with UMIs.

Sequenced here: PBMCs from blood, sampled on the day of vaccination. The receptor source for this set is a man aged 50-59 years who received an inactivated influenza vaccine.

V gene TRBV9 combines with J gene TRBJ2-1, with D perhaps TRBD2 (6 bases). Germline-derived CDR1 and CDR2 are SGDLS and YYNGEE. This CDR3 is built from 18 residues. The germline V and J ends were trimmed by 0 bases and 6 bases, with 22 bases remaining between them. The DNA of the CDR3 is TGTGCCAGCAGCGTAGAAGGTCTGGTCAGGCGGGGCCCCAATGAGCAGTTCTTC. Protein: CASSVEGLVRRGPNEQFF.

There are many counts of this clonotype. This chain joins TRBV12-3 or TRBV12-4 and TRBJ2-5; D possibly uses TRBD1 or TRBD2 (5 bases each). The CDR3 spans 15 residues. V lost 4 bases to trimming and J lost 7 bases, with 19 bases between them. CDR3 residues: CASSYSGTSGSTQYF. CDR3 coding DNA: TGTGCCAGCAGTTATTCCGGGACGAGTGGCTCGACCCAGTACTTC.